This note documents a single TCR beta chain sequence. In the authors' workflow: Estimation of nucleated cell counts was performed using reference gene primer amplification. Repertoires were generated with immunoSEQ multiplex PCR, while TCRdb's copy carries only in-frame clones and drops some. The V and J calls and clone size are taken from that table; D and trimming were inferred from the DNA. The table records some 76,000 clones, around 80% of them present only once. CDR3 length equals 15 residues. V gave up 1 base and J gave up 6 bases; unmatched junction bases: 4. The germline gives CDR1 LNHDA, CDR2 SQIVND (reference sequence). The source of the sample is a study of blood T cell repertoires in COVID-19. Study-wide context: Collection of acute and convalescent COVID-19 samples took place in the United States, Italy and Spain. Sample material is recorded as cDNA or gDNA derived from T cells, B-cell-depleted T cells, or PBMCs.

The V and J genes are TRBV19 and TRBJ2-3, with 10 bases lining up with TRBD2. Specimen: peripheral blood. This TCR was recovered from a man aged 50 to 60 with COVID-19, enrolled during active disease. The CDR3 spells CASSIGLAGADTQYF. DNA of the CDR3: TGTGCCAGTAGTATAGGGCTAGCGGGAGCGGATACGCAGTATTTT.